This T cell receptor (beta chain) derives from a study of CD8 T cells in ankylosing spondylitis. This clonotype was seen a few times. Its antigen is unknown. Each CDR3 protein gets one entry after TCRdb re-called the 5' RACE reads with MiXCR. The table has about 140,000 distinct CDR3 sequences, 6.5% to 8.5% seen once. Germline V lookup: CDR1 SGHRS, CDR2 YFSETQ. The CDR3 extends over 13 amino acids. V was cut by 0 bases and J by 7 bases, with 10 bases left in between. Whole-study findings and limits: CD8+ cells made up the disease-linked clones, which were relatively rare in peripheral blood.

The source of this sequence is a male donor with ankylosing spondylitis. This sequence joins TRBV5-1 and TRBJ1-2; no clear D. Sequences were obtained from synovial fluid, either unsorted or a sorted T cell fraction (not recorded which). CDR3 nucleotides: TGCGCCAGCAGCTTGGCCGTGGGCTCTGGCTACACCTTC. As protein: CASSLAVGSGYTF.